A single sample gave rise to the 2 T cell receptor beta chains below, sequenced in a study of blood T cell repertoires in COVID-19 (dated by TCRdb to 2018 to 2020). The library was produced with the immunoSEQ multiplex PCR assay. Drawn from immuneACCESS, this table holds only the in-frame rearrangements with V and J called that TCRdb kept. Clones are partly lost; checked studies trace under half to an unresolved V gene and leave the rest unexplained. In all, the sample holds about 300,000 clones, and around nine tenths of those were seen once. The ten largest clones take up under 3% of the sample. The source material was PBMCs or T cells enriched from blood (not recorded which). These receptors originate from a woman between 18 and 29 years old who had recovered from COVID-19.

The chain employs TRBV3-1 (or the pseudogene TRBV3-2) and TRBJ2-1; TRBD2 matches at 10 bases. The V gene end was trimmed by 4 bases and the J gene end by 0 bases; junction bases not matched to a gene: 12. Per germline, CDR1 LGHDT and CDR2 YNNKEL (reference sequence). The CDR3 has 19 amino acids. The CDR3 DNA sequence: TGTGCCAGCAGCCGAGCTAGCGGGGGCGGCGGGGGCTCCTACAATGAGCAGTTCTTC. This codes for CASSRASGGGGGSYNEQFF.

This clone occurred a few times. The V gene is TRBV5-4, the J gene TRBJ1-1, with D tentatively TRBD1 (5 bases). Deletions cut 4 bases from V and 3 bases from J, with 13 bases between. The length of the CDR3 is 14 residues. Germline V lookup: CDR1 SGHNT, CDR2 YYREEE (reference sequence). This CDR3 is CASSTGGDDTEAFF. Written as DNA, the CDR3 is TGTGCCAGCAGCACTGGAGGGGATGACACTGAAGCTTTCTTT.